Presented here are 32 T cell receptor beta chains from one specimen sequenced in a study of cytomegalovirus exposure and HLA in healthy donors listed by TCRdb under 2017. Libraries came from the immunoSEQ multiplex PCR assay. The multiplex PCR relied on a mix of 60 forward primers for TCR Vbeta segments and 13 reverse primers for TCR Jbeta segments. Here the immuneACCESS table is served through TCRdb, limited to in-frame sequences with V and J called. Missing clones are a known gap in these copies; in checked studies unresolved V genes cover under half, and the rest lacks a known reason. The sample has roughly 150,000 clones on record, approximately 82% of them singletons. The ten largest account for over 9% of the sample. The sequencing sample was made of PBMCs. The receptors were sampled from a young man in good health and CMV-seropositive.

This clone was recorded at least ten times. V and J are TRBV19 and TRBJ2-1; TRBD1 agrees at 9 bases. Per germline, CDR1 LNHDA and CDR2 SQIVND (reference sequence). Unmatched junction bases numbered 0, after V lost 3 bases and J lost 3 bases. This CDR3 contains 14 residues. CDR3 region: CASSMGQGYNEQFF. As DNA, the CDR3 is TGTGCCAGTAGTATGGGACAGGGCTACAATGAGCAGTTCTTC.

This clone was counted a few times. The CDR3 nucleotides are TGTGCCAGCAGCGAACAGGGCCGGCGGGAAAAACTGTTTTTT. Protein sequence: CASSEQGRREKLFF. The chain combines TRBV7-3 with TRBJ1-4, with D maybe TRBD1 (6 bases). Trimming removed 5 bases at V and 8 bases at J, with 15 bases between. CDR1 SGHTA and CDR2 FQGTGA come from the germline V gene. The CDR3 is made up of 14 amino acids.

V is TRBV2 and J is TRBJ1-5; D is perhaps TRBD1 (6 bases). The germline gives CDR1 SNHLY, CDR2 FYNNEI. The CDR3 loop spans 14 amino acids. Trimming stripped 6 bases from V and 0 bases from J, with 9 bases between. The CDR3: CASSTGNSNQPQHF. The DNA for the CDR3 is TGTGCCAGCAGCACAGGGAATAGCAATCAGCCCCAGCATTTT.

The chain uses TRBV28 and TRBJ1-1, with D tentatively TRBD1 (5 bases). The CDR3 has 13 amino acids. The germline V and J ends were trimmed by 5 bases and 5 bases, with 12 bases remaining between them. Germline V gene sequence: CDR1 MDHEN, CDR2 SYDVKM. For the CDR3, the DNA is TGTGCCAGCAGTAACTTCGGGGGAACTGAAGCTTTCTTT. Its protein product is CASSNFGGTEAFF. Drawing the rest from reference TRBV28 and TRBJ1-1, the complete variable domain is DVKVTQSSRYLVKRTGEKVFLECVQDMDHENMFWYRQDPGLGLRLIYFSYDVKMKEKGDIPEGYSVSREKKERFSLILESASTNQTSMYLCASSNFGGTEAFFGQGTRLTVV.

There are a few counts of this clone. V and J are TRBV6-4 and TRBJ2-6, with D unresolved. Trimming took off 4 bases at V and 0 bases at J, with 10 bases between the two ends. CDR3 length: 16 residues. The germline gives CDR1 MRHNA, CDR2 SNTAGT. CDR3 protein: CASSGSTSSGANVLTF. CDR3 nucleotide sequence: TGTGCCAGCAGTGGATCAACAAGCTCTGGGGCCAACGTCCTGACTTTC.

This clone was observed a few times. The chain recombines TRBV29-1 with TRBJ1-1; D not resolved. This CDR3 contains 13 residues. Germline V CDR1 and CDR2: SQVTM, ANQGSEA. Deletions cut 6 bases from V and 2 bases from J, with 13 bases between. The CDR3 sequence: CSVGVGVNTEAFF. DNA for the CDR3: TGCAGCGTAGGAGTAGGCGTAAACACTGAAGCTTTCTTT.

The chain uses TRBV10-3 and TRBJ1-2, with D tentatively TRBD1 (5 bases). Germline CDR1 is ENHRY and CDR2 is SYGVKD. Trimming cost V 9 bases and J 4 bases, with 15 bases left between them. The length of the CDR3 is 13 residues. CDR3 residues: CAIQTETIYGYTF. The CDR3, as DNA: TGTGCCATACAGACAGAAACCATCTATGGCTACACCTTC.

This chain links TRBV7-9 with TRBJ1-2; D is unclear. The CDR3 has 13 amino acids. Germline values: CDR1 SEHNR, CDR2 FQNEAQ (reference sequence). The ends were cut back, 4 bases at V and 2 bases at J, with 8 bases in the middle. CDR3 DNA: TGTGCCAGCAGCTCAGGAGGGAACTATGGCTACACCTTC. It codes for CASSSGGNYGYTF. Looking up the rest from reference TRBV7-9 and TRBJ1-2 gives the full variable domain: DTGVSQNPRHKITKRGQNVTFRCDPISEHNRLYWYRQTLGQGPEFLTYFQNEAQLEKSRLLSDRFSAERPKGSFSTLEIQRTEQGDSAMYLCASSSGGNYGYTFGSGTRLTVV.

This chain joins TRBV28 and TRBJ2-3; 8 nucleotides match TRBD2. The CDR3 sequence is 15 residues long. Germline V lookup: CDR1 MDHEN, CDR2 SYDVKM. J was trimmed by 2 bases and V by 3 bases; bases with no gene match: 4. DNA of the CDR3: TGTGCCAGCAGTTTGGTAGCGGGGAACACAGATACGCAGTATTTT. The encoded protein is CASSLVAGNTDTQYF.

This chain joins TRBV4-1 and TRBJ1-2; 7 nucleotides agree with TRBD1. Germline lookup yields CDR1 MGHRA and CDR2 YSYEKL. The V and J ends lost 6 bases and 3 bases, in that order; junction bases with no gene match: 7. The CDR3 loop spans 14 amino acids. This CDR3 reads CASSRQGRDYGYTF. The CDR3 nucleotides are TGCGCCAGCAGTAGACAGGGTAGGGACTATGGCTACACCTTC.

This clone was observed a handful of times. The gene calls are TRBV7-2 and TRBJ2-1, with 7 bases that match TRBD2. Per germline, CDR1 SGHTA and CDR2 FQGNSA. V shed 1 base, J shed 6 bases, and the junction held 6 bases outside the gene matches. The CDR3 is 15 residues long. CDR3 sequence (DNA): TGTGCCAGCAGCTTAGGGGGTAGCGGGCTCAATGAGCAGTTCTTC. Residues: CASSLGGSGLNEQFF.

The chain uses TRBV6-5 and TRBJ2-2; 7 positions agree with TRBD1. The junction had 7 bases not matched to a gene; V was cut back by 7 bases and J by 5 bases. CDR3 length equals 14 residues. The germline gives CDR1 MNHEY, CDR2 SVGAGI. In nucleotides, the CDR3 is TGTGCCAGCAACAGGGGATATCGTACCGGGGAGCTGTTTTTT. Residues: CASNRGYRTGELFF.

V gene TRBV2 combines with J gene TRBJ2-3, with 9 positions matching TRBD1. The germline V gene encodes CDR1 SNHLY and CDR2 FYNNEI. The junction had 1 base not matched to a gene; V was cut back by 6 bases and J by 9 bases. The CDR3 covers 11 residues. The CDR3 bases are TGTGCCAGCAGGGGACAGGGCACGCAGTATTTT. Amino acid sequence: CASRGQGTQYF.

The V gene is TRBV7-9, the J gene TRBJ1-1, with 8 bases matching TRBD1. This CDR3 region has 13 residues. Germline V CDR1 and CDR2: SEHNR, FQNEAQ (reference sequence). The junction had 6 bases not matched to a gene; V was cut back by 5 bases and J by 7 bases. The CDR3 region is CASSIGTGNEAFF. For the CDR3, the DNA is TGTGCCAGCAGCATAGGGACAGGTAATGAAGCTTTCTTT.

CDR3 nucleotides: TGTGCCAGCAGTTCCCTCTCTAGCAATCAGCCCCAGCATTTT. Encoded protein: CASSSLSSNQPQHF. The chain couples TRBV6-1 to TRBJ1-5; D not resolved. The CDR3 sequence is 14 residues long. Trimming cost V 5 bases and J 0 bases, with 8 bases left between them. The germline V gene has CDR1 MNHNS and CDR2 SASEGT.

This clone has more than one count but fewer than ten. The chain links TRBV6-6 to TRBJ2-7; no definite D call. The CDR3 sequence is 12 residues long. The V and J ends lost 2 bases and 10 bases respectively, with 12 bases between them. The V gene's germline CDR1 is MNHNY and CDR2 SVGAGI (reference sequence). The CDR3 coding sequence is TGTGCCAGCAGTTACCGTGGAGAATCCCAGTACTTC. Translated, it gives CASSYRGESQYF.

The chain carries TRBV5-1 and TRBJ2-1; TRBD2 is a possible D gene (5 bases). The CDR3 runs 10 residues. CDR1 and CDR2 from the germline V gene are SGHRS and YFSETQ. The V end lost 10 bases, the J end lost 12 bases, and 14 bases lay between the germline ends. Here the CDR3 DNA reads TGCGCCCTCCGGGGTTGGGGGCAGTTCTTC. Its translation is CALRGWGQFF.

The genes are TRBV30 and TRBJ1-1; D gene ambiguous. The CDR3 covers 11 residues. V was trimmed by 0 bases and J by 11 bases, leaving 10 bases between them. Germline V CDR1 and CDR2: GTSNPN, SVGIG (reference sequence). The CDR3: CAWSVLAGAFF. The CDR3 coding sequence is TGTGCCTGGAGTGTCTTGGCGGGCGCTTTCTTT.

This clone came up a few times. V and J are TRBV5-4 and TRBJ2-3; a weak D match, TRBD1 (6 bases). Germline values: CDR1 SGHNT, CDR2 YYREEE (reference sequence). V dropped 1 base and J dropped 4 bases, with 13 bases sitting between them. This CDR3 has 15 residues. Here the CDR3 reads CASSLLPGEPDTQYF. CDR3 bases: TGTGCCAGCAGCTTGCTCCCAGGGGAACCAGATACGCAGTATTTT.

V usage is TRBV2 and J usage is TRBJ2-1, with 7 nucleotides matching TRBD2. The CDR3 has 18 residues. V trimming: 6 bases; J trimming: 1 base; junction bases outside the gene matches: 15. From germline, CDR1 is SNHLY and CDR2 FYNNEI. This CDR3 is CASRSAVKAGRSYNEQFF. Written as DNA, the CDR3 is TGTGCCAGCAGAAGCGCGGTCAAAGCGGGACGATCCTACAATGAGCAGTTCTTC.

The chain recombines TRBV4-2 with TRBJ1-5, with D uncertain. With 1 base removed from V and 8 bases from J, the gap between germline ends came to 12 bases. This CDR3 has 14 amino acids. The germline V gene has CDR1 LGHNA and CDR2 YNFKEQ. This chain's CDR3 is CASSQVLPGKPQHF. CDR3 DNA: TGTGCCAGCAGCCAAGTGCTCCCAGGAAAGCCCCAGCATTTT.

CDR3 residues: CASSSPGSGSETQYF. The CDR3 DNA sequence: TGTGCCAGCAGTTCCCCCGGAAGCGGGAGTGAGACGCAGTATTTT. The rearrangement uses TRBV28 and TRBJ2-3; 8 bases line up with TRBD2. The CDR3 totals 15 residues. Germline CDR1 MDHEN, CDR2 SYDVKM. V gave up 4 bases and J gave up 9 bases; unmatched junction bases: 12.

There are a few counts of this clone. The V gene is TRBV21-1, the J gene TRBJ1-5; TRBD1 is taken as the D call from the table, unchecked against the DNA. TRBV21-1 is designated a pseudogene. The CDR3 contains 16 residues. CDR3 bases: TGTGCCAGCAGCAAACAAAATCAGGGGGATGGTCAGCCCCAGCATTTT. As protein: CASSKQNQGDGQPQHF.

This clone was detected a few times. This chain's CDR3 is CATSRGQHNEQFF. For the CDR3, the DNA is TGTGCCACCAGCAGAGGACAGCACAATGAGCAGTTCTTC. This chain connects TRBV15 to TRBJ2-1; the D gene is possibly TRBD1 (5 bases). The germline gives CDR1 LNHNV, CDR2 YYDKDF (reference sequence). Between the trimmed V and J ends, which lost 1 base and 5 bases, there was a span of 6 bases. The CDR3 totals 13 residues.

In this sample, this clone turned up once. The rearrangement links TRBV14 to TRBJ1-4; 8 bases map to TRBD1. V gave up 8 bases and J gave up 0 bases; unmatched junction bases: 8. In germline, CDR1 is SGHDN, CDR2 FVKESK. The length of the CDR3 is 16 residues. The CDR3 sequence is CASVDRGAATNEKLFF. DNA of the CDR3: TGTGCCAGCGTTGACAGGGGAGCGGCAACTAATGAAAAACTGTTTTTT.

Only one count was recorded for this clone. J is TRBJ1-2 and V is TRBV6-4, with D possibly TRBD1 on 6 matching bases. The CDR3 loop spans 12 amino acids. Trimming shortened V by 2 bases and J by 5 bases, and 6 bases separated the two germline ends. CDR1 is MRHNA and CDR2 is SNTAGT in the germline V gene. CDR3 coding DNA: TGTGCCAGCAGTGACAGGGGGTATGGCTACACCTTC. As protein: CASSDRGYGYTF.

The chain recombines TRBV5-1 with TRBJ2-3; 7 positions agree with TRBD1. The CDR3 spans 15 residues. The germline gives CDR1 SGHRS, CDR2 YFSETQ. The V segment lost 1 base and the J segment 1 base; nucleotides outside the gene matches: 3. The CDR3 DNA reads TGCGCCAGCAGCTTGAACCAGGGGGGCACAGATACGCAGTATTTT. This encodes CASSLNQGGTDTQYF.

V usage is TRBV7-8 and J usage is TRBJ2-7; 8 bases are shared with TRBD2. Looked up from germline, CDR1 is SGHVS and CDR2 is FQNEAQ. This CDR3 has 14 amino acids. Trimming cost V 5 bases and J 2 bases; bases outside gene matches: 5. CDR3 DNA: TGTGCCAGCAGCCATAGCGGGAACGCCTACGAGCAGTACTTC. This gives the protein CASSHSGNAYEQYF.

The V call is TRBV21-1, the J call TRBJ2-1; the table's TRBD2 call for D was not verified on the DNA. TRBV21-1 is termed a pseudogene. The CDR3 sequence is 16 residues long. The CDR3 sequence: CASSNSGTRGDNEQFF. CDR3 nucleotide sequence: TGTGCCAGCAGCAACTCCGGGACTCGCGGGGACAATGAGCAGTTCTTC.

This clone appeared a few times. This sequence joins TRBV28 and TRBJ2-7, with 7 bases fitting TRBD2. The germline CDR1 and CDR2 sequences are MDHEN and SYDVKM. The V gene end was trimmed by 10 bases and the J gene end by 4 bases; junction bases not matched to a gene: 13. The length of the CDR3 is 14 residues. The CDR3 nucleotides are TGTGCCACCCGGCCTGGGGGGGAGTTTTACGAGCAGTACTTC. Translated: CATRPGGEFYEQYF.

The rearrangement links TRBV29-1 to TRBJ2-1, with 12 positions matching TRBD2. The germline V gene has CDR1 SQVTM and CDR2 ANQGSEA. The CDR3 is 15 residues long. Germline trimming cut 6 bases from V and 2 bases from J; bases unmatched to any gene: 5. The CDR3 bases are TGCAGCGTGTCCGGGACTAGCGGGCCCTACAATGAGCAGTTCTTC. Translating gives CSVSGTSGPYNEQFF.

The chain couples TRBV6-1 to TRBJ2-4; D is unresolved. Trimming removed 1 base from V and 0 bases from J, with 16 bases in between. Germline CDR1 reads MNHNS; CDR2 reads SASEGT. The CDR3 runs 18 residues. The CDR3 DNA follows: TGTGCCAGCAGTGAAGTCGTAACTTCACCCTTAGCCAAAAACATTCAGTACTTC. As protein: CASSEVVTSPLAKNIQYF.